The source of this T cell receptor (beta chain) is a study of T-cell reconstitution after alpha-beta-depleted transplantation in children. CDR1 is KGHSH and CDR2 is LQKENI in the germline V gene. Trimming took off 0 bases at V and 4 bases at J, with 9 bases between the two ends. The CDR3 loop spans 14 amino acids. Researchers prepared the TCRbeta library using unique molecular identifiers, the study reports. TCRdb passed the PCR reads through MiXCR, listing each CDR3 protein once. The sample carries 80,000 to 95,000 distinct CDR3 sequences, roughly 8% recorded once. The receptor comes from a human donor who donated a stem cell graft to a child with congenital amegakaryocytic thrombocytopenia. The gene calls are TRBV18 and TRBJ1-1; D remains unclear. The sample consisted of PBMCs from the stem cell graft donor, taken from the stem cell graft. In DNA, the CDR3 is TGTGCCAGCTCACCACCTGAGTGGAGCACTGAAGCTTTCTTT. Translating it yields CASSPPEWSTEAFF.